The next 16 T cell receptor beta chains were all read from a single sample in a study of blood T cell repertoires in COVID-19. TCRdb's table, derived via immunoSEQ multiplex PCR, lists solely in-frame clones and lacks some. There are around 53,000 clones in the sample; approximately 91% occur only once, and 2.5% to 3.5% lies in the top ten. Sequencing used peripheral blood. The receptors originated from a human donor in a cohort sampled during active COVID-19.

V is TRBV5-6 and J is TRBJ2-1; D is unclear. Germline CDR1 is SGHDT and CDR2 is YYEEEE. The V gene lost 0 bases and the J gene lost 4 bases, with 14 bases spanning the gap. CDR3 size: 16 residues. Written as DNA, the CDR3 is TGTGCCAGCAGCTTGGCGTACGTACTAAGGTACAATGAGCAGTTCTTC. Its translation: CASSLAYVLRYNEQFF. The full variable domain, completed using reference TRBV5-6 and TRBJ2-1, is DAGVTQSPTHLIKTRGQQVTLRCSPKSGHDTVSWYQQALGQGPQFIFQYYEEEERQRGNFPDRFSGHQFPNYSSELNVNALLLGDSALYLCASSLAYVLRYNEQFFGPGTRLTVL.

The chain uses TRBV4-1 and TRBJ2-1, with TRBD1 as a possible D gene (5 bases). Trimming took off 2 bases at V and 7 bases at J, with 15 bases between the two ends. The CDR3 consists of 15 residues. Germline assignment: CDR1 MGHRA and CDR2 YSYEKL. The CDR3 reads CASSQLGHISNEQFF. Here the CDR3 DNA reads TGCGCCAGCAGCCAACTGGGGCATATTTCAAATGAGCAGTTCTTC.

This rearrangement joins TRBV15 to TRBJ1-6; a weak D match, TRBD1 (6 bases). This CDR3 has 18 residues. Trimming stripped 0 bases from V and 7 bases from J, with 19 bases between. From germline, CDR1 is LNHNV and CDR2 YYDKDF (reference sequence). CDR3 DNA: TGTGCCACCAGCAGAGATCTTCCCCACGACAGGAGGAATTCACCCCTCCACTTT. Its protein product is CATSRDLPHDRRNSPLHF.

The rearrangement uses TRBV25-1 and TRBJ2-7; 10 nucleotides align to TRBD1. Trimming cost V 3 bases and J 6 bases; bases outside gene matches: 8. Germline loops: CDR1 MGHDK, CDR2 SYGVNS. The CDR3 loop spans 15 amino acids. The CDR3 DNA is TGTGCCAGCAGTGACTCCGGGACAGGGGACCGCGAGCAGTACTTC. Its translation is CASSDSGTGDREQYF.

The V call is TRBV4-2, the J call TRBJ2-6; 10 bases match TRBD2. Trimming cost V 2 bases and J 5 bases; bases outside gene matches: 3. The germline V gene encodes CDR1 LGHNA and CDR2 YNFKEQ. This CDR3 has 16 amino acids. In DNA form, the CDR3 reads TGTGCCAGCAGCCAACAAACTAGCGGGAGGGCCAACGTCCTGACTTTC. Encoded protein: CASSQQTSGRANVLTF.

The chain is built from TRBV11-2 and TRBJ2-6; D might be TRBD2 (6 bases). The germline CDR1 and CDR2 sequences are SGHAT and FQNNGV. This CDR3 has 13 amino acids. V was cut by 8 bases and J by 4 bases, with 9 bases left in between. CDR3 amino acids: CASGGIGANVLTF. CDR3 nucleotide sequence: TGTGCCAGCGGGGGGATCGGGGCCAACGTCCTGACTTTC.

The chain recombines TRBV5-8 with TRBJ2-7; TRBD1 might be the D (6 bases). CDR1 is SGHTS and CDR2 is YDEGEE in the germline V gene. The CDR3 consists of 14 residues. Trimming took off 1 base at V and 5 bases at J, with 13 bases between the two ends. The CDR3 DNA follows: TGTGCCAGCAGCTTGAACAGGGTGGGCCACGAGCAGTACGTC. It translates to CASSLNRVGHEQYV.

V and J are TRBV5-4 and TRBJ2-7; TRBD1 aligns across 7 bases. The germline gives CDR1 SGHNT, CDR2 YYREEE (reference sequence). With 0 bases clipped from V and 5 bases from J, the junction kept 14 bases outside the gene matches. This CDR3 contains 17 residues. This CDR3 reads CASSLDIGTVPMDEQYF. CDR3 nucleotides: TGTGCCAGCAGCTTGGATATCGGGACAGTCCCAATGGACGAGCAGTACTTC.

The chain recombines TRBV7-8 with TRBJ2-6; 8 nucleotides line up with TRBD2. This CDR3 is 20 amino acids long. The J segment lost 0 bases and the V segment lost 1 base, leaving 11 bases of the junction unmatched. Germline V gene data show CDR1 as SGHVS and CDR2 as FQNEAQ. For the CDR3, the DNA is TGTGCCAGCAGCTTAGAAGTGGGAACTAGCGGTTTCTCTGGGGCCAACGTCCTGACTTTC. Translated, it gives CASSLEVGTSGFSGANVLTF.

For the CDR3, the DNA is TGTGCCAGCACCGCACCCGGGACTAGCGGGACGGGTGAGCAGTTCTTC. Translation: CASTAPGTSGTGEQFF. The V and J genes are TRBV27 and TRBJ2-1; 13 bases are shared with TRBD2. In germline, CDR1 is MNHEY, CDR2 SMNVEV (reference sequence). CDR3 length: 16 residues. V lost 7 bases, J lost 9 bases, and 12 bases stayed unmatched.

The CDR3 loop reads CASSAYGTGEDNYGYTF. As DNA, the CDR3 is TGTGCCAGCAGTGCATACGGGACAGGGGAGGATAACTATGGCTACACCTTC. The chain has TRBV6-1 and TRBJ1-2; 10 bases are a match to TRBD1. V dropped 4 bases and J dropped 1; count of bases not matched to a gene: 9. The CDR3 is made up of 17 amino acids. In germline, CDR1 is MNHNS, CDR2 SASEGT.

V usage is TRBV28 and J usage is TRBJ2-7; weak D call: TRBD2 (5 bases). Trimming cost V 5 bases and J 2 bases, with 19 bases left between them. CDR3 length: 16 residues. Germline CDR1 MDHEN, CDR2 SYDVKM. In nucleotides, the CDR3 is TGTGCCAGCAGTCGTGCTCGCAGCGGCACCACCTACGAGCAGTACTTC. Its translation: CASSRARSGTTYEQYF.

This clone was observed a single time. The chain joins TRBV25-1 to TRBJ1-4, with D maybe TRBD1 (5 bases). The length of the CDR3 is 13 residues. The V gene's germline CDR1 is MGHDK and CDR2 SYGVNS. V was pared by 7 bases and J by 6 bases, with 12 bases between. The DNA for the CDR3 is TGTGCCAGCAACCGGGGGATGGATGAAAAACTGTTTTTT. Its translation is CASNRGMDEKLFF.

This chain links TRBV11-2 with TRBJ2-3; perhaps TRBD2 as D (5 bases). CDR3 length equals 13 residues. CDR1 and CDR2 (germline): SGHAT, FQNNGV. The V end lost 5 bases, the J end lost 2 bases, and 8 bases lay between the germline ends. CDR3 nucleotide sequence: TGTGCCAGCAGCCGGACTTACACAGATACGCAGTATTTT. Protein product: CASSRTYTDTQYF.

This clone was found once. The chain joins TRBV5-5 to TRBJ2-2, with TRBD1 matching over 8 bases. CDR1 is SGHKS, CDR2 YYEKEE, per germline (reference sequence). The junction had 8 bases not matched to a gene; V was cut back by 4 bases and J by 6 bases. CDR3 length: 15 amino acids. CDR3 nucleotide sequence: TGTGCCAGCAGCCAAAGGACAGGGAGAGCCGGGGAGCTGTTTTTT. Its protein product is CASSQRTGRAGELFF.

The CDR3 DNA reads TGTGCCAGCATTGGGGGGTCTAATTCACCCCTCCACTTT. Residues: CASIGGSNSPLHF. The chain combines TRBV2 with TRBJ1-6; perhaps TRBD1 as D (5 bases). CDR3 length: 13 amino acids. The germline CDR1 and CDR2 sequences are SNHLY and FYNNEI. Trimming stripped 7 bases from V and 6 bases from J, with 10 bases between. The whole variable domain, filled in from reference TRBV2 and TRBJ1-6, reads EPEVTQTPSHQVTQMGQEVILRCVPISNHLYFYWYRQILGQKVEFLVSFYNNEISEKSEIFDDQFSVERPDGSNFTLKIRSTKLEDSAMYFCASIGGSNSPLHFGNGTRLTVT.